Following are 10 T cell receptor beta chains from one sample sequenced in a study of neurological immune-mediated disorders. TCRdb reprocessed the 5' RACE reads via MiXCR and lists one record per CDR3 protein. The data contain 45,000 to 50,000 distinct CDR3 sequences, 20% to 30% of them singletons. The source material was PBMCs. The receptors were gathered from a woman aged 70 to 79 in good health.

In its sample, this clonotype was seen a few times. The rearrangement uses TRBV30 and TRBJ1-1, with unresolved D. Germline-derived CDR1 and CDR2 are GTSNPN and SVGIG (reference sequence). The CDR3 loop spans 14 amino acids. Trimming took 0 bases from V and 0 from J, leaving 8 bases between them. The CDR3 region is CAWSVRGMNTEAFF. DNA for the CDR3: TGTGCCTGGAGTGTACGGGGTATGAACACTGAAGCTTTCTTT.

This clonotype was seen at least ten times. The chain employs TRBV4-1 and TRBJ2-3; D may correspond to TRBD1 or TRBD2 (5 bases each). Trimming took 4 bases from V and 2 from J, leaving 13 bases between them. In germline, CDR1 is MGHRA, CDR2 YSYEKL. CDR3 size: 15 residues. The CDR3 is CASSRDPSPTDTQYF. The CDR3 DNA reads TGCGCCAGCAGCCGGGACCCCAGCCCCACAGATACGCAGTATTTT.

This clonotype was observed many times. The chain recombines TRBV15 with TRBJ2-7; D possibly corresponds to TRBD1 (7 bases). Germline CDR1 LNHNV, CDR2 YYDKDF (reference sequence). CDR3 length: 16 amino acids. V dropped 0 bases and J dropped 4 bases, with 16 bases sitting between them. CDR3 loop: CATSRDYQGGKYEQYF. The CDR3 bases are TGTGCCACCAGCAGAGATTATCAGGGGGGAAAATACGAGCAGTACTTC. The entire variable domain, with the rest obtained from reference TRBV15 and TRBJ2-7, is as follows: DAMVIQNPRYQVTQFGKPVTLSCSQTLNHNVMYWYQQKSSQAPKLLFHYYDKDFNNEADTPDNFQSRRPNTSFCFLDIRSPGLGDTAMYLCATSRDYQGGKYEQYFGPGTRLTVT.

This clonotype showed up many times. The chain carries TRBV5-1 and TRBJ1-1; no clear D. The CDR3 runs 15 residues. V lost 0 bases to trimming and J lost 3 bases, with 12 bases between them. CDR1 is SGHRS and CDR2 is YFSETQ in the germline V gene. CDR3 coding DNA: TGCGCCAGCAGCTTGGTCCCGGGTGGGGACACTGAAGCTTTCTTT. Its translation is CASSLVPGGDTEAFF.

V gene TRBV12-3 or TRBV12-4 combines with J gene TRBJ1-1; 8 nucleotides align to TRBD1. Losses at the gene ends were 1 base for V and 5 bases for J; bases not matched to a gene: 6. This CDR3 is 15 amino acids long. For the CDR3, the DNA is TGTGCCAGCAGTTTAGACAGGGGGAGGGAGACTGAAGCTTTCTTT. Protein: CASSLDRGRETEAFF.

At least ten counts were recorded for this clonotype. V and J are TRBV7-3 and TRBJ2-3, with D perhaps TRBD1 (6 bases). V was trimmed by 6 bases and J by 6 bases, leaving 10 bases between them. CDR3 length: 12 residues. Germline V gene lookup returns CDR1 SGHTA and CDR2 FQGTGA. CDR3 DNA: TGTGCCAGCAGGGACAGAGGGGATACGCAGTATTTT. Protein sequence: CASRDRGDTQYF.

This chain connects TRBV7-2 to TRBJ2-1; possibly TRBD1 or TRBD2 for D (5 bases each). Germline CDR1 and CDR2: SGHTA and FQGNSA. V was pared by 3 bases and J by 8 bases, with 14 bases between. CDR3 length: 14 residues. CDR3 loop: CASSFRGGRDEQFF. The DNA of the CDR3 is TGTGCCAGCAGCTTCCGGGGCGGAAGGGATGAGCAGTTCTTC. Variable domain in full (rest from reference TRBV7-2 and TRBJ2-1): GAGVSQSPSNKVTEKGKDVELRCDPISGHTALYWYRQSLGQGLEFLIYFQGNSAPDKSGLPSDRFSAERTGGSVSTLTIQRTQQEDSAVYLCASSFRGGRDEQFFGPGTRLTVL.

There are many counts of this clonotype. The DNA of the CDR3 is TGTGCCAGCAGCTTAGCGGGAGACCCCAGCATTCAGTACTTC. This translates into CASSLAGDPSIQYF. The chain joins TRBV7-2 to TRBJ2-4; a weak D match, TRBD2 (5 bases). Germline V lookup: CDR1 SGHTA, CDR2 FQGNSA. V lost 0 bases, J lost 9 bases, and 12 bases lay in between. CDR3 length: 14 residues.

At least ten counts were recorded for this clonotype. The rearrangement joins TRBV3-1 to TRBJ2-4; 7 positions match TRBD2. The J segment lost 5 bases and the V segment lost 4 bases, leaving 2 bases of the junction unmatched. The germline V gene has CDR1 LGHDT and CDR2 YNNKEL (reference sequence). This CDR3 is 13 amino acids long. This chain's CDR3 is CASSRTSENIQYF. The DNA for the CDR3 is TGTGCCAGCAGCCGAACTAGCGAAAACATTCAGTACTTC.

This clonotype showed up many times. The chain links TRBV20-1 to TRBJ1-5; D call uncertain. The CDR3 covers 12 residues. V was pared by 4 bases and J by 3 bases, with 7 bases between. Per the germline V gene, CDR1 is DFQATT and CDR2 is SNEGSKA (reference sequence). The CDR3 is CSATNPNQPQHF. DNA for the CDR3: TGCAGTGCTACCAACCCCAATCAGCCCCAGCATTTT.